Below, one TCR beta chain is given with its context. The target antigen is unknown. Replicate PCRs for sorted subsets used 200 to 250 ng DNA; this equaled tens of thousands of T cell genomes. TCRdb's table, derived via immunoSEQ multiplex PCR, lists solely in-frame clones and lacks some. The sample lists some 1,100,000 clones, approximately 80% seen once, with approximately 0.52% in the top ten. The data belong to a study of shared clonotypes between healthy human individuals. Study in general: Used for every donor were three CD4 naive, three CD4 memory, two CD8 naive and one CD8 memory plate.

Broader study findings: Naive subsets typically showed greater estimated richness than memory subsets.

Germline CDR1 is SGHNT and CDR2 is YYREEE (reference sequence). V lost 0 bases, J lost 0 bases, and 3 bases stayed unmatched. CDR3 size: 16 residues. This chain connects TRBV5-4 to TRBJ2-4; 7 bases align to TRBD1. Specimen: memory CD4+ T cells from PBMCs. The subset: CD45RA-negative fraction. The origin of this receptor is a young man in good health. Some clones in this sample may be carry-over from other donors' samples. The CDR3 loop reads CASSLGDSLAKNIQYF. The DNA for the CDR3 is TGTGCCAGCAGCTTGGGGGACAGCTTAGCCAAAAACATTCAGTACTTC.